Below, one T cell receptor (beta chain) is given with its context. The sample originates from a study of blood T cell repertoires in COVID-19. Study information: Samples came from the United States, Italy and Spain, spanning acute and convalescent COVID-19. T cells, B-cell-depleted T cells, or PBMCs supplied cDNA or gDNA.

Original handling: Amplification of reference gene primers was used by the study to estimate nucleated cell counts. Repertoires were generated with immunoSEQ multiplex PCR, while TCRdb's copy carries only in-frame clones and drops some. The V and J calls and clone size were taken over from that table, and D and trimming were inferred from the DNA. The sample holds fewer than 200,000 clones, 82% seen once. Adults between about 18 and 95 years of age took part from approximately 24 US areas. CDR1 and CDR2 (germline): WNHNN, SYGVQD (reference sequence). The CDR3 sequence is 13 residues long. The ends lost 6 bases at V and 5 bases at J; junction bases unmatched: 3.

The sample was PBMCs or T cells enriched from blood (not recorded which). The sequence came from a woman aged 55-75 years with acute COVID-19. The V call is TRBV10-1, the J call TRBJ2-2, with 7 bases lining up with TRBD1. CDR3 loop: CASRAGGTGELFF. The DNA of the CDR3 is TGCGCCAGCAGGGCAGGGGGAACCGGGGAGCTGTTTTTT.